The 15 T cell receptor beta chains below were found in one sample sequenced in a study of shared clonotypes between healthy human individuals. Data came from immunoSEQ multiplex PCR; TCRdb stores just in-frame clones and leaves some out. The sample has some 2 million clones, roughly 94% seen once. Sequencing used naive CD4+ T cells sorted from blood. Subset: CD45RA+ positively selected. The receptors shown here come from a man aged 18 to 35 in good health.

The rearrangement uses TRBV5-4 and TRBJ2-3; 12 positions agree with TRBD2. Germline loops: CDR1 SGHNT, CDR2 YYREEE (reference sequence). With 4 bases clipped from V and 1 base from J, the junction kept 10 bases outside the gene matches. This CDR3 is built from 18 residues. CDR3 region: CASSGGTSGRPRTDTQYF. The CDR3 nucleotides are TGTGCCAGCAGCGGGGGGACTAGCGGGCGGCCTCGCACAGATACGCAGTATTTT. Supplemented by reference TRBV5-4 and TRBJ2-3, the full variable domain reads ETGVTQSPTHLIKTRGQQVTLRCSSQSGHNTVSWYQQALGQGPQFIFQYYREEENGRGNFPPRFSGLQFPNYSSELNVNALELDDSALYLCASSGGTSGRPRTDTQYFGPGTRLTVL.

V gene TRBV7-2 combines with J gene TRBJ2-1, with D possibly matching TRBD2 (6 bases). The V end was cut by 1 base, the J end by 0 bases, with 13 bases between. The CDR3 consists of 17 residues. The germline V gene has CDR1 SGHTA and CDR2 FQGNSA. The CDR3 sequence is CASSLVFAGPSYNEQFF. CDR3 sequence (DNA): TGTGCCAGCAGCTTAGTTTTTGCGGGACCCTCCTACAATGAGCAGTTCTTC.

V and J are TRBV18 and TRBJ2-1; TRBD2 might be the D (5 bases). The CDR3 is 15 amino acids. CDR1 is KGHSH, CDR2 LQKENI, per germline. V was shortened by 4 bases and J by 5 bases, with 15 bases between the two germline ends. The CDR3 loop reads CASSLSSDGNNEQFF. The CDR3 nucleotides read TGTGCCAGCTCACTATCCTCGGACGGGAACAATGAGCAGTTCTTC.

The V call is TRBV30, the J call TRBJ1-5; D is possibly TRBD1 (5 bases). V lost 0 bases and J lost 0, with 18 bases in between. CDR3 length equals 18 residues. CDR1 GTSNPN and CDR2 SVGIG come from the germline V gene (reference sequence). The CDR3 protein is CAWSVRGPGGSSNQPQHF. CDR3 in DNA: TGTGCCTGGAGTGTACGGGGACCGGGGGGGAGTAGCAATCAGCCCCAGCATTTT.

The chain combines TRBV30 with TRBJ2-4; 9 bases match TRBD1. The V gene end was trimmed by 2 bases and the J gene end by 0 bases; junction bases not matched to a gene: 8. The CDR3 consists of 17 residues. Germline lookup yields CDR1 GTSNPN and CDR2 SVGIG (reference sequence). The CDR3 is CAWSSGTGSLAKNIQYF. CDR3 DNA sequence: TGTGCCTGGAGTTCCGGGACAGGGTCCCTAGCCAAAAACATTCAGTACTTC.

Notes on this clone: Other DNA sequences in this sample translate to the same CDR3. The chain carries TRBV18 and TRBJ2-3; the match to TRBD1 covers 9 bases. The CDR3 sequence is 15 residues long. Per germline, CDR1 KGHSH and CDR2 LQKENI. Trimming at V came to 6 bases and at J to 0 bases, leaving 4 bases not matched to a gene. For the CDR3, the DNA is TGTGCCAGCTCGCCCGGGACAGGGAGCACAGATACGCAGTATTTT. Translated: CASSPGTGSTDTQYF.

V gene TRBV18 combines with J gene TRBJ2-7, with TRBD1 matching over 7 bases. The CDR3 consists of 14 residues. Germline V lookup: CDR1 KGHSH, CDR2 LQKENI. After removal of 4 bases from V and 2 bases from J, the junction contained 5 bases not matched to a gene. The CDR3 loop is CASSLPGQPYEQYF. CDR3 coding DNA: TGTGCCAGCTCACTTCCGGGACAGCCCTACGAGCAGTACTTC.

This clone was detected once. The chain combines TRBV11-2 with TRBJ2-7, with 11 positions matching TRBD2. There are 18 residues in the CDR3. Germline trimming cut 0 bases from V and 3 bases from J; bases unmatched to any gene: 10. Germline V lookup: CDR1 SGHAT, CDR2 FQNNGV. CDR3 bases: TGTGCCAGCAGCTTAGAATACAGGACTAGCGGGCCGAACTACGAGCAGTACTTC. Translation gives CASSLEYRTSGPNYEQYF.

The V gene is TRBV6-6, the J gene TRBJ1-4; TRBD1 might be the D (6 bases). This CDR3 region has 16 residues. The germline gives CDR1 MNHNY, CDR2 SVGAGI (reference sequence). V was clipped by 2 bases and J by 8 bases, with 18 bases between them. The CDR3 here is CASSYPERGLREKLFF. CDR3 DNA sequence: TGTGCCAGCAGTTACCCGGAGCGGGGGCTCAGGGAAAAACTGTTTTTT.

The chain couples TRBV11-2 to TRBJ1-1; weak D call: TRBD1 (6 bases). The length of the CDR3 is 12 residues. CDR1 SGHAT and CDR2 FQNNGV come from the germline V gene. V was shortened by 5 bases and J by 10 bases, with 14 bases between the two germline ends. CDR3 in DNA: TGTGCCAGCAGCCCAGGGGCGCTCGGAGCTTTCTTT. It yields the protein CASSPGALGAFF.

Written as DNA, the CDR3 is TGTGCCAGCTTTTACACTGAAGCTTTCTTT. Its translation: CASFYTEAFF. The chain combines TRBV28 with TRBJ1-1; D uncertain. Trimming pared 8 bases from V and 3 bases from J, leaving 4 bases between. Germline V gene sequence: CDR1 MDHEN, CDR2 SYDVKM. The CDR3 extends over 10 amino acids.

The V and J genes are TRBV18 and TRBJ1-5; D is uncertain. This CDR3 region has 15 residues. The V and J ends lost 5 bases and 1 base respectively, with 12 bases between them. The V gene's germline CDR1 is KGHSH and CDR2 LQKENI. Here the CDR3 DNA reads TGTGCCAGCTCAGGACTTGGCCTCAGCAATCAGCCCCAGCATTTT. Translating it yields CASSGLGLSNQPQHF.

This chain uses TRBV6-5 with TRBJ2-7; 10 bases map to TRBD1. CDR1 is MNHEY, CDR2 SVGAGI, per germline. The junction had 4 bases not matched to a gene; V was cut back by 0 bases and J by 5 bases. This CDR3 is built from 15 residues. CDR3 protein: CASSYSRQGANEQYF. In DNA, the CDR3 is TGTGCCAGCAGTTACTCGCGACAGGGGGCGAACGAGCAGTACTTC.

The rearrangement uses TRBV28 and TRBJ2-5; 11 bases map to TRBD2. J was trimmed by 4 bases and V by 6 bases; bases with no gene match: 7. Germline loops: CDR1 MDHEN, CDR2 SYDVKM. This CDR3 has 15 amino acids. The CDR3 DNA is TGTGCCAGCAGAAAGGGACTAGCGGTGATAGAGACCCAGTACTTC. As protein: CASRKGLAVIETQYF.

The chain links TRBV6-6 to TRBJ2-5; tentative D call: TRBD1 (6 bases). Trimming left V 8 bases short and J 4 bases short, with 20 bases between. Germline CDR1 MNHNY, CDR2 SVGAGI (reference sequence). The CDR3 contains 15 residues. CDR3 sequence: CASRDLTGTTETQYF. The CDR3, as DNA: TGTGCCAGCCGAGACCTAACAGGGACCACAGAGACCCAGTACTTC.